This entry lists 2 T cell receptor beta chains sequenced from one sample in a study of cytomegalovirus exposure and HLA in healthy donors. 60 Vbeta and 13 Jbeta primers were used in PCR. Produced via immunoSEQ multiplex PCR; TCRdb's table is partial and in-frame only. Here the sample spans about 73,000 clones, 60% to 85% being singletons. The sequenced sample consisted of PBMCs. The origin of the receptors is a man aged 70 or older in good health and CMV-seronegative.

The V and J genes are TRBV5-1 and TRBJ1-1, with D perhaps matching TRBD1 (5 bases). The germline CDR1 and CDR2 sequences are SGHRS and YFSETQ. The CDR3 contains 15 residues. V dropped 0 bases and J dropped 2 bases, with 11 bases sitting between them. This CDR3 reads CASSLVRVGNTEAFF. In DNA form, the CDR3 reads TGCGCCAGCAGCTTGGTCAGGGTAGGCAACACTGAAGCTTTCTTT.

This chain joins TRBV5-6 and TRBJ2-5; D is possibly TRBD2 (5 bases). This CDR3 comprises 14 residues. Germline V gene sequence: CDR1 SGHDT, CDR2 YYEEEE. Trimming shortened V by 1 base and J by 4 bases, and 11 bases separated the two germline ends. Written as DNA, the CDR3 is TGTGCCAGCAGCTTGAGGTCTAGCCTAGAGACCCAGTACTTC. Translating gives CASSLRSSLETQYF. The whole variable domain, filled in from reference TRBV5-6 and TRBJ2-5, reads DAGVTQSPTHLIKTRGQQVTLRCSPKSGHDTVSWYQQALGQGPQFIFQYYEEEERQRGNFPDRFSGHQFPNYSSELNVNALLLGDSALYLCASSLRSSLETQYFGPGTRLLVL.